Reported below is one T cell receptor (beta chain). Antigen specificity is unknown. The germline gives CDR1 MNHEY, CDR2 SMNVEV (reference sequence). There are 14 residues in the CDR3. The J segment lost 3 bases and the V segment lost 5 bases, leaving 4 bases of the junction unmatched. This record belongs to a study of T-cell reconstitution after alpha-beta-depleted transplantation in children. Unique molecular identifiers were incorporated during preparation of the TCRbeta library. TCRdb re-called the PCR reads with MiXCR, one entry per CDR3 protein. The data hold hundreds of thousands of distinct CDR3 sequences, with roughly 16% observed a single time. Broader study findings: The authors attributed T-cell counts and diversity one year after transplant mostly to newly produced T cells.

This sample comprised PBMCs, mostly from graft donor cells, obtained 360 days after TCRalphabeta/CD19-depleted stem cell transplant. This TCR was recovered from a male patient aged 2-10 years who had a stem cell transplant for acute lymphoblastic leukemia, so the T cells may come from the graft donor. The rearrangement joins TRBV27 to TRBJ2-3; 8 bases align to TRBD1. The CDR3 DNA sequence: TGTGCCAGCAGTGCCTGGACAGGGACAGATACGCAGTATTTT. It specifies CASSAWTGTDTQYF.